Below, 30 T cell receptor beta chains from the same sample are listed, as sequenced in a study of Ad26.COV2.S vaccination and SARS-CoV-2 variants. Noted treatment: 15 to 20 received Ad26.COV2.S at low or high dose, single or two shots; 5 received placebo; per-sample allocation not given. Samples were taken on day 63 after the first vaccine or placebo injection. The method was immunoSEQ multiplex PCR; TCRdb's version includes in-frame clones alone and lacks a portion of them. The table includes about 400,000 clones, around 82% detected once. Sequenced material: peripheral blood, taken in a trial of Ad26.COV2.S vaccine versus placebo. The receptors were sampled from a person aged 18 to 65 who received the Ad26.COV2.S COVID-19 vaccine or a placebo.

CDR3: CASNPGIQTNEKLFF. The CDR3 coding sequence is TGCGCCAGCAACCCAGGGATTCAAACTAATGAAAAACTGTTTTTT. The chain combines TRBV10-2 with TRBJ1-4; D is perhaps TRBD1 (5 bases). V was shortened by 7 bases and J by 1 base, with 13 bases between the two germline ends. The CDR3 loop spans 15 amino acids. The V gene's germline CDR1 is WSHSY and CDR2 SAAADI.

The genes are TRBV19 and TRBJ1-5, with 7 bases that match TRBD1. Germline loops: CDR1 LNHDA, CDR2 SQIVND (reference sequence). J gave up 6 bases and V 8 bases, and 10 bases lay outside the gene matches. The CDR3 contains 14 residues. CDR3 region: CASRRPGGGQPQHF. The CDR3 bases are TGTGCCAGTCGCCGACCAGGGGGAGGTCAGCCCCAGCATTTT.

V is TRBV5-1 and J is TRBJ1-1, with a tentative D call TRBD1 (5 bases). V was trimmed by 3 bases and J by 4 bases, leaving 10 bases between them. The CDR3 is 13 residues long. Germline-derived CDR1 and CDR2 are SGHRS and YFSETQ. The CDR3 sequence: CASSSGGSTEAFF. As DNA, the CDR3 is TGCGCCAGCAGCTCCGGGGGTTCCACTGAAGCTTTCTTT.

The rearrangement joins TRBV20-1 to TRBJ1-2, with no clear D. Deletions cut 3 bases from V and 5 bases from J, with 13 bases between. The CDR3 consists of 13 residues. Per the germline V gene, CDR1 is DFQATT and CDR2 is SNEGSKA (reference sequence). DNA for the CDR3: TGCAGTGCTAGTGGGCCGGAGGGTTATGGCTACACCTTC. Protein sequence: CSASGPEGYGYTF.

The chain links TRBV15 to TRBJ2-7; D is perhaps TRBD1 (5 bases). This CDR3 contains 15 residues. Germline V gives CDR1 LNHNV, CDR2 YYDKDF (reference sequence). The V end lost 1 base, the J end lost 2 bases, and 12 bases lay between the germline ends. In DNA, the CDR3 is TGTGCCACCAGCAGAGGCCAGGGTATCCCCTACGAGCAGTACTTC. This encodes CATSRGQGIPYEQYF.

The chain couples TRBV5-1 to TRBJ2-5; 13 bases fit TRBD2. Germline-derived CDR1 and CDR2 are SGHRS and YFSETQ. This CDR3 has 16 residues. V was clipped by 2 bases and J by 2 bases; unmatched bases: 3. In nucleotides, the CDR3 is TGCGCCAGCAGCTTCGGGACTAGCGGGAATCAAGAGACCCAGTACTTC. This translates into CASSFGTSGNQETQYF.

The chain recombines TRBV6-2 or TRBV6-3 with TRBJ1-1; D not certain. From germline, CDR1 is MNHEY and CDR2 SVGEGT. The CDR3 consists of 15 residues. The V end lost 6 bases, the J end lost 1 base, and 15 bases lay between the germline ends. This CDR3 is CASSDRRRPNTEAFF. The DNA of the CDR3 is TGTGCCAGCAGCGACCGCCGTAGGCCGAACACTGAAGCTTTCTTT.

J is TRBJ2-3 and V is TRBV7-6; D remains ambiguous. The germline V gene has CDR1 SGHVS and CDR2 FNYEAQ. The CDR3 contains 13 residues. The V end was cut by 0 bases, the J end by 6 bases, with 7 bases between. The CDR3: CASSLARMDTQYF. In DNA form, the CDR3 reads TGTGCCAGCAGCTTAGCGAGGATGGATACGCAGTATTTT.

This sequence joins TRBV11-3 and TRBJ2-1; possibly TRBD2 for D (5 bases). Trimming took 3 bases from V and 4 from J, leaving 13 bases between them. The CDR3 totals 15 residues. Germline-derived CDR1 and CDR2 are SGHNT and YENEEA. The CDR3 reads CASSFYGDGYNEQFF. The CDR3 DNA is TGTGCCAGCAGCTTCTACGGGGATGGATACAATGAGCAGTTCTTC.

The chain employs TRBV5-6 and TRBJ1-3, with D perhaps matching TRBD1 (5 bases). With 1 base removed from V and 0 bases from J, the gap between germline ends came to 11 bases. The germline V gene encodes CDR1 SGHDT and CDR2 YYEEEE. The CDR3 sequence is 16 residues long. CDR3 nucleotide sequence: TGTGCCAGCAGCTTGACTGGGGCTGTCTCTGGAAACACCATATATTTT. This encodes CASSLTGAVSGNTIYF.

CDR3 nucleotides: TGCGCCAGCAGCCAAGATGGGTCAGGGGGAGGCTATGGCTACACCTTC. This translates into CASSQDGSGGGYGYTF. The chain is built from TRBV4-1 and TRBJ1-2; TRBD1 aligns across 7 bases. CDR1 MGHRA and CDR2 YSYEKL come from the germline V gene. Trimming removed 0 bases from V and 4 bases from J; junction bases left unmatched: 8. CDR3 length equals 16 residues.

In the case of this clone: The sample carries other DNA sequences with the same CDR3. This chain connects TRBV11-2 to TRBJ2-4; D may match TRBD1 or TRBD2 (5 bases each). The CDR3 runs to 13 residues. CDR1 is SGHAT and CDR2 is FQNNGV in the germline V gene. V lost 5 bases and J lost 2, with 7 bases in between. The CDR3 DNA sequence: TGTGCCAGCAGCAGGGGACCCAAAAACATTCAGTACTTC. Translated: CASSRGPKNIQYF.

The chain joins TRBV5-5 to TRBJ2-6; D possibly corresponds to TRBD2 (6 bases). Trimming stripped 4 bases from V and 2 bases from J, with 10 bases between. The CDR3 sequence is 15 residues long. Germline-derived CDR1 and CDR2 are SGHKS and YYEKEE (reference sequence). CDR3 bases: TGTGCCAGCAGCCTAGGGGAGGCTGGGGCCAACGTCCTGACTTTC. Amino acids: CASSLGEAGANVLTF. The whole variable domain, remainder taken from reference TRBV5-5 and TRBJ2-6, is DAGVTQSPTHLIKTRGQQVTLRCSPISGHKSVSWYQQVLGQGPQFIFQYYEKEERGRGNFPDRFSARQFPNYSSELNVNALLLGDSALYLCASSLGEAGANVLTFGAGSRLTVL.

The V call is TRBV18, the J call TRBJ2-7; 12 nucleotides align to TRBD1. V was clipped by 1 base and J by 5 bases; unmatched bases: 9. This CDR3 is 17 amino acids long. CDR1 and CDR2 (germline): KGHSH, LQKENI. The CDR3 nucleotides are TGTGCCAGCTCACCACGACTGGGGACAGGGGGCTCTAACGAGCAGTACTTC. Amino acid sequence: CASSPRLGTGGSNEQYF.

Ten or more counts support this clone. The CDR3 loop reads CASSLGAGTAYSPLHF. DNA of the CDR3: TGTGCCAGCAGCTTAGGGGCCGGGACAGCCTATTCACCCCTCCACTTT. The chain recombines TRBV7-6 with TRBJ1-6, with TRBD1 identical over 7 bases. Trimming took 1 base from V and 8 from J; bases not matched to a gene: 8. CDR1 SGHVS and CDR2 FNYEAQ come from the germline V gene. The CDR3 contains 16 residues.

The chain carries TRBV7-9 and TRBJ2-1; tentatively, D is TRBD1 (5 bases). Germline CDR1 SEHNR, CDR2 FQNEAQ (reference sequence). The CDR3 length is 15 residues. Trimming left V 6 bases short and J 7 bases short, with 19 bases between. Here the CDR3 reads CASRTEVFIGNEQFF. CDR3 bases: TGTGCCAGCAGGACAGAAGTGTTTATCGGTAATGAGCAGTTCTTC.

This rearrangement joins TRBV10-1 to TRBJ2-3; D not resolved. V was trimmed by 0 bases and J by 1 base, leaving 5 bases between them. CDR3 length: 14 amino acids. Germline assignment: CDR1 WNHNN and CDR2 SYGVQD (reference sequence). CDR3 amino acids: CASSESGGTDTQYF. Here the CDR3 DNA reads TGCGCCAGCAGTGAGTCTGGCGGCACAGATACGCAGTATTTT.

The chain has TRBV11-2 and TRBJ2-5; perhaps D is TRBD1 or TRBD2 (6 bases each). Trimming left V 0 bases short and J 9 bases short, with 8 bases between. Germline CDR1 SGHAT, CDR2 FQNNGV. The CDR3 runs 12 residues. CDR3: CASSLDRGPQYF. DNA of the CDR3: TGTGCCAGCAGCTTAGACCGGGGGCCCCAGTACTTC.

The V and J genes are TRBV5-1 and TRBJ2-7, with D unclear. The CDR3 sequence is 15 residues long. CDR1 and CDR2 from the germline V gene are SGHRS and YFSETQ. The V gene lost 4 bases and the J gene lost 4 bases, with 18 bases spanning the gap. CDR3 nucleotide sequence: TGCGCCAGCAGCCTAAAGGAAGTTCTTGGATACGAGCAGTACTTC. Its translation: CASSLKEVLGYEQYF.

The CDR3 protein is CASSNPRADGSTIYF. The DNA for the CDR3 is TGTGCCAGCAGCAATCCTCGGGCCGACGGATCCACCATATATTTT. V is TRBV9 and J is TRBJ1-3; D not certain. V gave up 4 bases and J gave up 9 bases, with 20 bases separating them. CDR1 is SGDLS and CDR2 is YYNGEE in the germline V gene. CDR3 length: 15 residues.

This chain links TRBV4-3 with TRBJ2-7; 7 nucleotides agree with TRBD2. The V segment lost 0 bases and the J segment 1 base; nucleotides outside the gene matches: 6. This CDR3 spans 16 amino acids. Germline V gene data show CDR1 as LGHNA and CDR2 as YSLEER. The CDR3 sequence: CASSQDGPGGSYEQYF. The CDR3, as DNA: TGCGCCAGCAGCCAAGACGGGCCCGGGGGGTCCTACGAGCAGTACTTC.

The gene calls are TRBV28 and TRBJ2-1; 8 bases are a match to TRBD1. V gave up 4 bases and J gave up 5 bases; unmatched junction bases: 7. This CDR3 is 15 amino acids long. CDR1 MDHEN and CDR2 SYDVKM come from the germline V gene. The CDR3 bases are TGTGCCAGCAGTTCTCAGGACAGGGCCCACAATGAGCAGTTCTTC. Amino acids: CASSSQDRAHNEQFF.

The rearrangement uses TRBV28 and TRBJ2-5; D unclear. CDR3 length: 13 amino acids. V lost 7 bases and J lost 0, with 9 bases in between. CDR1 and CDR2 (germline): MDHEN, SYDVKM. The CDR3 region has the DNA TGTGCCAGCAACCTCAGGTACCAAGAGACCCAGTACTTC. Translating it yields CASNLRYQETQYF.

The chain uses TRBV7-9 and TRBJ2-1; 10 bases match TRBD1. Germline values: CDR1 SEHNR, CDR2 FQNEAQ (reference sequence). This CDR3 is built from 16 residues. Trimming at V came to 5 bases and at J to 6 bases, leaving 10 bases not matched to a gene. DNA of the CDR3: TGTGCCAGCAGCCGAGCCGGGACAGGGGCGGGCAATGAGCAGTTCTTC. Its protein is CASSRAGTGAGNEQFF. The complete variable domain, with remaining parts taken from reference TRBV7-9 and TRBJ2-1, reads DTGVSQNPRHKITKRGQNVTFRCDPISEHNRLYWYRQTLGQGPEFLTYFQNEAQLEKSRLLSDRFSAERPKGSFSTLEIQRTEQGDSAMYLCASSRAGTGAGNEQFFGPGTRLTVL.

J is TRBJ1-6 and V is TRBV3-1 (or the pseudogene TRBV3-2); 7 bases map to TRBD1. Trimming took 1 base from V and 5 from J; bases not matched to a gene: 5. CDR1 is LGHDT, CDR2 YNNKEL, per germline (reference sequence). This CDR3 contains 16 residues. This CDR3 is CASSQVPGQHNSPLHF. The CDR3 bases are TGTGCCAGCAGCCAAGTTCCGGGACAGCATAATTCACCCCTCCACTTT.

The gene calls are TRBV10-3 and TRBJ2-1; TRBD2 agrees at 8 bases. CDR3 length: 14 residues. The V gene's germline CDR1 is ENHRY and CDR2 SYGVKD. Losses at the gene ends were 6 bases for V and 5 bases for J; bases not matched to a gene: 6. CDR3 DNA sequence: TGTGCCATCAGAGCAGCGGGAGCCCACAATGAGCAGTTCTTC. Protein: CAIRAAGAHNEQFF.

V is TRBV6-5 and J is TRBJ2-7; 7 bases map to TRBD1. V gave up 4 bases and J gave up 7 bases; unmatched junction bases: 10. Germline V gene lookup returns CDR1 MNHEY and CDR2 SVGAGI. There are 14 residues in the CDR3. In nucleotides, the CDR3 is TGTGCCAGCAGTTTTCAGGGGCCAGGGGGTGAGCAGTACTTC. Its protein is CASSFQGPGGEQYF.

Here the CDR3 DNA reads TGTGCCAGCAGCGTAGACAACGGCCATCAGCCCCAGCATTTT. Its protein is CASSVDNGHQPQHF. The chain carries TRBV9 and TRBJ1-5; D ambiguous. The CDR3 is 14 residues long. V lost 0 bases, J lost 5 bases, and 9 bases lay in between. The germline CDR1 and CDR2 sequences are SGDLS and YYNGEE.

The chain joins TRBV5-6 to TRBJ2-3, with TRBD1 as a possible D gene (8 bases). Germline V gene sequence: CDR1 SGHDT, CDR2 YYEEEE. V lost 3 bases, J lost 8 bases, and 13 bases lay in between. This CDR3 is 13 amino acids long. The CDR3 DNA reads TGTGCCAGCAGCTCCTACAGGGGGGGTACGCAGTATTTT. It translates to CASSSYRGGTQYF.

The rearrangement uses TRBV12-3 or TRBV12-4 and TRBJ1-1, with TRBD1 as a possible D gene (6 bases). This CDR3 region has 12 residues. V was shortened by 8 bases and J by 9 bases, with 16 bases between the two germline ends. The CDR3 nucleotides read TGTGCCAGCCGCCAAGGGGGGGTTAAAGCTTTCTTT. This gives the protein CASRQGGVKAFF.